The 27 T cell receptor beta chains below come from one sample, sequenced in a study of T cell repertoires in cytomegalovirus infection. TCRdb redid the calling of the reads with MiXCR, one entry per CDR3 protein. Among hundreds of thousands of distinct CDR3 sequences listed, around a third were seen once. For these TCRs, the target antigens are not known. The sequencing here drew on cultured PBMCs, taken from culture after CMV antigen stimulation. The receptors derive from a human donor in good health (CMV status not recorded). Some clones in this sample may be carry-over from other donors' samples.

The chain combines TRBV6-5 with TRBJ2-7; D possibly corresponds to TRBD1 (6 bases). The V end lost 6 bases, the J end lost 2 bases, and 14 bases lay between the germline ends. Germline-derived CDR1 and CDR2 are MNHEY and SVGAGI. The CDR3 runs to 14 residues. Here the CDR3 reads CASRITGTTYEQYF. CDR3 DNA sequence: TGTGCCAGCAGGATAACCGGGACAACCTACGAGCAGTACTTC.

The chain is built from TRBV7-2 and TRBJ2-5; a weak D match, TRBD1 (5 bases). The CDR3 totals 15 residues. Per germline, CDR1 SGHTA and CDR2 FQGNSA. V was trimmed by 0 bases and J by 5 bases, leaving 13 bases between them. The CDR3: CASSLAGRDWETQYF. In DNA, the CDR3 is TGTGCCAGCAGCTTAGCCGGCAGGGATTGGGAGACCCAGTACTTC. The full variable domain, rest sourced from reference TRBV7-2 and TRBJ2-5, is GAGVSQSPSNKVTEKGKDVELRCDPISGHTALYWYRQSLGQGLEFLIYFQGNSAPDKSGLPSDRFSAERTGGSVSTLTIQRTQQEDSAVYLCASSLAGRDWETQYFGPGTRLLVL.

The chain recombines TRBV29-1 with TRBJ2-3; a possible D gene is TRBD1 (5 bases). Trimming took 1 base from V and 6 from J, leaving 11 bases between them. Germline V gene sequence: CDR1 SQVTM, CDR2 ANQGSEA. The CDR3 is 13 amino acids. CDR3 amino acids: CSVEVAGLDTQYF. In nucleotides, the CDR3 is TGCAGCGTTGAAGTTGCAGGGTTGGATACGCAGTATTTT.

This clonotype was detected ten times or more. The DNA of the CDR3 is TGTGCCAGCAGACCAGACAGACTGCCTCCCCAAGAGACCCAGTACTTC. Translating gives CASRPDRLPPQETQYF. The chain carries TRBV7-2 and TRBJ2-5, with a tentative D call TRBD1 (5 bases). The CDR3 contains 16 residues. The germline V gene has CDR1 SGHTA and CDR2 FQGNSA. Trimming stripped 6 bases from V and 1 base from J, with 18 bases between.

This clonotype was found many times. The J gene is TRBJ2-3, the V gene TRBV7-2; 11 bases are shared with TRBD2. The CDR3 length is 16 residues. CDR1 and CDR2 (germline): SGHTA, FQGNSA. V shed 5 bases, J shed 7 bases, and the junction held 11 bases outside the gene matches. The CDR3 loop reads CASSPGSVAGGYTQYF. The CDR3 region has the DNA TGTGCCAGCAGCCCCGGGTCGGTAGCGGGGGGGTATACGCAGTATTTT.

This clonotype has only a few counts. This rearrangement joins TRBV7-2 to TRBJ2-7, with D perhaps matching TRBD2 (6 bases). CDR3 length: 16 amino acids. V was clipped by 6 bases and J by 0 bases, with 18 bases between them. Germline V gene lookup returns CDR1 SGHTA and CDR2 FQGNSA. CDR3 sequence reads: CASSSPGVGSSYEQYF. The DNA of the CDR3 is TGTGCCAGCAGTTCACCGGGGGTGGGGAGCTCCTACGAGCAGTACTTC. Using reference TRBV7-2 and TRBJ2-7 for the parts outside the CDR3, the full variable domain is GAGVSQSPSNKVTEKGKDVELRCDPISGHTALYWYRQSLGQGLEFLIYFQGNSAPDKSGLPSDRFSAERTGGSVSTLTIQRTQQEDSAVYLCASSSPGVGSSYEQYFGPGTRLTVT.

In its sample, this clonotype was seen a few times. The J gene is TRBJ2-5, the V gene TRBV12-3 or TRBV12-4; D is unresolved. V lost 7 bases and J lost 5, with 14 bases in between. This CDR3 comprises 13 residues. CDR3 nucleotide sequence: TGTGCCAGCACACTCGGACGTCGGGAGACCCAGTACTTC. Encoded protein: CASTLGRRETQYF.

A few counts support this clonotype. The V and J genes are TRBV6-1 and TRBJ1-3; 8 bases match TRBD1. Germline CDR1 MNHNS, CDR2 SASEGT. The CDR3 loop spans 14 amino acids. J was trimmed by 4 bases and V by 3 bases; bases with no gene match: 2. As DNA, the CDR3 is TGTGCCAGCAGTGACCGGGACAGGGGAAACACCATATATTTT. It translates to CASSDRDRGNTIYF.

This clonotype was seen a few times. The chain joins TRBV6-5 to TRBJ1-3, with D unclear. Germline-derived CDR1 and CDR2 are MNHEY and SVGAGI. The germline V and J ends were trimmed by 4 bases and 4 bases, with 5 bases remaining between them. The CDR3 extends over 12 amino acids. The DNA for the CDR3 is TGTGCCAGCAGTTCGAACGGAAACACCATATATTTT. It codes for CASSSNGNTIYF.

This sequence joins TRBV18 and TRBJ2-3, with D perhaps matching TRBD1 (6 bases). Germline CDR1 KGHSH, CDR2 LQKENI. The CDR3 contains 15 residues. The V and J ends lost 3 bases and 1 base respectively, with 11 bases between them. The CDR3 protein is CASSPDRLRTDTQYF. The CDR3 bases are TGTGCCAGCTCACCCGACAGGCTACGCACAGATACGCAGTATTTT.

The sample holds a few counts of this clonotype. This CDR3 is CASRGHVLRTTAANSGNTIYF. In DNA form, the CDR3 reads TGTGCCAGCAGGGGCCACGTGTTGAGGACAACCGCCGCGAACTCTGGAAACACCATATATTTT. The chain carries TRBV5-7 and TRBJ1-3; TRBD1 might be the D (5 bases). TRBV5-7 is an open reading frame whose function is uncertain. This CDR3 is built from 21 residues. Trimming took 5 bases from V and 0 from J, leaving 30 bases between them.

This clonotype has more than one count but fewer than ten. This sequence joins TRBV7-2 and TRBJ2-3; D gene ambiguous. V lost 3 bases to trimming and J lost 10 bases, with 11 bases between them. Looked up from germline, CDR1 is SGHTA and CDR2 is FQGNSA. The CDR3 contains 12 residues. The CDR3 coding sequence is TGTGCCAGCAGCTTTGGTAGCCAGCCGCAGTATTTT. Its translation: CASSFGSQPQYF.

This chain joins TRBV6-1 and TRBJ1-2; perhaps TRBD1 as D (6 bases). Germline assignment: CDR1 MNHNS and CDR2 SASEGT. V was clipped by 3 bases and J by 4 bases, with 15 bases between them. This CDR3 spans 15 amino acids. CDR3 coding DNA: TGTGCCAGCAGTGATGACAGGATTGGTATCTATGGCTACACCTTC. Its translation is CASSDDRIGIYGYTF.

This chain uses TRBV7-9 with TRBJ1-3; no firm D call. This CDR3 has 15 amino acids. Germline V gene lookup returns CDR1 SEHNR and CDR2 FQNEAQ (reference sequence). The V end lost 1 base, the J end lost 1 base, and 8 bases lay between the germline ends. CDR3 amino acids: CASSLETDSGNTIYF. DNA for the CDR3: TGTGCCAGCAGCTTAGAGACGGATTCTGGAAACACCATATATTTT.

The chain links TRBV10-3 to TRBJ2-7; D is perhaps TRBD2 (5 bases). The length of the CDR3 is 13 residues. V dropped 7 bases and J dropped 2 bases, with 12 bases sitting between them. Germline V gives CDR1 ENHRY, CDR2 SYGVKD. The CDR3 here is CAIKGGQTYEQYF. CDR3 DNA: TGTGCCATCAAAGGCGGGCAGACCTACGAGCAGTACTTC.

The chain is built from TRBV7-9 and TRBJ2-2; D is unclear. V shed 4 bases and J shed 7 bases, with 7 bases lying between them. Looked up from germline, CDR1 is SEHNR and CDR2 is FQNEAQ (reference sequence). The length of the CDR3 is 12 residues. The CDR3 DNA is TGTGCCAGCAGCTCTTTTGGCGGGGAGCTGTTTTTT. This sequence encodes CASSSFGGELFF.

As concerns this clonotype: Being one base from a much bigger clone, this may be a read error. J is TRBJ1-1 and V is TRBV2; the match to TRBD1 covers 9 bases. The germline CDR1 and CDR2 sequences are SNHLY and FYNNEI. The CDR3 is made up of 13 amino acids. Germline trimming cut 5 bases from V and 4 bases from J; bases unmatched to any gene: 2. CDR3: CASSWTGVTEAFF. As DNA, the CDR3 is TGTGCCAGCAGTTGGACAGGGGTCACTGAAGCTTTCTTT.

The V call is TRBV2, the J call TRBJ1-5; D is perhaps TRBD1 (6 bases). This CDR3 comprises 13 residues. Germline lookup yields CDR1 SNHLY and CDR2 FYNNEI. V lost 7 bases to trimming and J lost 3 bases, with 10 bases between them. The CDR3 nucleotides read TGTGCCAGCAAAGGGGGTGTCAATCAGCCCCAGCATTTT. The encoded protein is CASKGGVNQPQHF.

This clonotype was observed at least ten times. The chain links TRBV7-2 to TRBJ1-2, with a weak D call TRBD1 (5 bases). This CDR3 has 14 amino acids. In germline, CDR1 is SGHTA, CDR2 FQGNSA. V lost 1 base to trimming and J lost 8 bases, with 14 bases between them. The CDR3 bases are TGTGCCAGCAGCTTAGGTGGGGGAAGTCGGGGCTACACCTTC. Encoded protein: CASSLGGGSRGYTF.

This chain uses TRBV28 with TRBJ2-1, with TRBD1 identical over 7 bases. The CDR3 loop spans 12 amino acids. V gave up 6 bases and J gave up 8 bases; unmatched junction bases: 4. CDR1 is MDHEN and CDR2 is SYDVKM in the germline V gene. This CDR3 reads CASRYRGDEQFF. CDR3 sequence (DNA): TGTGCCAGCAGGTACAGGGGCGATGAGCAGTTCTTC. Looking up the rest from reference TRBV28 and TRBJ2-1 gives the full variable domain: DVKVTQSSRYLVKRTGEKVFLECVQDMDHENMFWYRQDPGLGLRLIYFSYDVKMKEKGDIPEGYSVSREKKERFSLILESASTNQTSMYLCASRYRGDEQFFGPGTRLTVL.

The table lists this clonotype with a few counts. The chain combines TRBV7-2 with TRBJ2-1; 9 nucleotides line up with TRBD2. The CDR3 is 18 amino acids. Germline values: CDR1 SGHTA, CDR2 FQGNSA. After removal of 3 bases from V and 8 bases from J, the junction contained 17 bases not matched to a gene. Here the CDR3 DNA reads TGTGCCAGCAGCTTCCCTGAAGGACTAGCGACCAGACACTATGAGCAGTTCTTC. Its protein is CASSFPEGLATRHYEQFF.

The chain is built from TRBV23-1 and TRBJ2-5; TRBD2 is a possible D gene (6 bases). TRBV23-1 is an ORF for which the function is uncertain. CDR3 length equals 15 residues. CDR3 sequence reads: CPHEADTSLQETQYF. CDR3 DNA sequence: TGCCCCCATGAGGCAGACACTAGCCTCCAAGAGACCCAGTACTTC.

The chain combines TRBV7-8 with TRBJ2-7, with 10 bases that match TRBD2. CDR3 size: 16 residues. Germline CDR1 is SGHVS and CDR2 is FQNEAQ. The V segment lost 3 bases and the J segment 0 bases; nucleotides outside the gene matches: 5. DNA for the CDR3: TGTGCCAGCAGCTTTTATAGCGGGGGGAGCTCCTACGAGCAGTACTTC. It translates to CASSFYSGGSSYEQYF.

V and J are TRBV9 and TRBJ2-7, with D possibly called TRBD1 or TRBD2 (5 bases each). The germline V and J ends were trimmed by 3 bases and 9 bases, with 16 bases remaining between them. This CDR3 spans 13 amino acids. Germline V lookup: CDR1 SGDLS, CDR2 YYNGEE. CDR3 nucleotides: TGTGCCAGCAGCGCAGACCGGGGACGGAGGCAGTACTTC. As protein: CASSADRGRRQYF. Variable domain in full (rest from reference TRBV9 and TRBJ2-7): DSGVTQTPKHLITATGQRVTLRCSPRSGDLSVYWYQQSLDQGLQFLIQYYNGEERAKGNILERFSAQQFPDLHSELNLSSLELGDSALYFCASSADRGRRQYFGPGTRLTVT.

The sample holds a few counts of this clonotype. The CDR3 DNA reads as TGTGCCACTCCCACCCGGACGGGTTACAGCGAGCAGTACTTC. It encodes CATPTRTGYSEQYF. The rearrangement joins TRBV5-8 to TRBJ2-7; unclear D gene. The germline gives CDR1 SGHTS, CDR2 YDEGEE. This CDR3 is 14 amino acids long. V dropped 9 bases and J dropped 6 bases, with 22 bases sitting between them.

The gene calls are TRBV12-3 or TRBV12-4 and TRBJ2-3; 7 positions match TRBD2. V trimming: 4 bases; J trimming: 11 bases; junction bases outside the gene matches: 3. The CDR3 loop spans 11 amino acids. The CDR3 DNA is TGTGCCAGCAGTTCCGGGACTAAGCAGTATTTT. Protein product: CASSSGTKQYF.

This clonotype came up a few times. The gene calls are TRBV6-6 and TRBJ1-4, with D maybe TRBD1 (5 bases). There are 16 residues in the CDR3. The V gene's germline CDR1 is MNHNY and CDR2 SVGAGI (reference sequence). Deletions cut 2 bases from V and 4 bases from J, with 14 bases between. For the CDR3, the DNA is TGTGCCAGCAGTTACGGGCGGCAGAGGGGTAATGAAAAACTGTTTTTT. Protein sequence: CASSYGRQRGNEKLFF.